This TCR beta chain was identified during a study of CD8 T cells in ankylosing spondylitis. Notes on the study in general: Apparently characteristic of ankylosing spondylitis blood was a TCR beta motif (roughly eight highly homologous variants).

TCRdb re-analysed the 5' RACE reads in MiXCR, keeping a single row per CDR3 protein. The sample lists roughly 700,000 distinct CDR3 sequences; around 20% were seen once. Of note for this clonotype: Its antigen is unidentified.

Germline V lookup: CDR1 SNHLY, CDR2 FYNNEI. The CDR3 runs 14 residues. V lost 3 bases to trimming and J lost 0 bases, with 6 bases between them. What was sequenced was blood, either unsorted or a sorted T cell fraction (not recorded which). The gene calls are TRBV2 and TRBJ1-5, with no clear D. The sequence came from a male donor with ankylosing spondylitis. The CDR3 reads CASSDRDSNQPQHF. The CDR3 nucleotides are TGTGCCAGCAGTGACAGAGATAGCAATCAGCCCCAGCATTTT.